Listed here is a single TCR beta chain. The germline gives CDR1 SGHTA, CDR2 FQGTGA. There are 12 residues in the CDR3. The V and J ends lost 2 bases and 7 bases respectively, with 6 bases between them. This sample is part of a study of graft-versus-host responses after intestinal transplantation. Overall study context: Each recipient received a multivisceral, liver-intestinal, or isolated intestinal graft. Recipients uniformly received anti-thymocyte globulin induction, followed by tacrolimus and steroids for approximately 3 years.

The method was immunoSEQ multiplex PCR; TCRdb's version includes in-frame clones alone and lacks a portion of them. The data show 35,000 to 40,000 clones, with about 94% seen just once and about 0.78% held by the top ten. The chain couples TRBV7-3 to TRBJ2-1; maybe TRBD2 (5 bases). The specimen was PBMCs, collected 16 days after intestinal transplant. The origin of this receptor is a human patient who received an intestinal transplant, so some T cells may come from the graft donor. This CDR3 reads CASSLGRNEQFF. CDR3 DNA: TGTGCCAGCAGCTTAGGGAGAAATGAGCAGTTCTTC.